Listed here is a single TCR beta chain. These data originate in a study of blood T cell repertoires in COVID-19. Study in general: COVID-19 samples, acute and convalescent, were from the United States, Italy and Spain. Sample material is recorded as cDNA or gDNA derived from T cells, B-cell-depleted T cells, or PBMCs.

Germline CDR1 SGHTA, CDR2 FQGNSA. The CDR3 loop spans 18 amino acids. Trimming removed 3 bases at V and 0 bases at J, with 18 bases between. Methods used by the authors: The authors estimated nucleated cell counts from reference gene primer amplification. Sequencing used immunoSEQ multiplex PCR; TCRdb keeps in-frame clones, though not all of them. V and J calls and clone size are as listed in that table; D and trimming were resolved from the DNA. The sample holds about 64,000 clones; approximately 90% are singletons and the top ten take 1.6%. The specimen was peripheral blood. The rearrangement joins TRBV7-2 to TRBJ2-1; D is perhaps TRBD2 (7 bases). This clonotype originated in a human donor in a cohort sampled during active COVID-19. The CDR3 DNA reads TGTGCCAGCAGCTTGACTTGGGGGGGGACAAACTCCTACAATGAGCAGTTCTTC. As protein: CASSLTWGGTNSYNEQFF.